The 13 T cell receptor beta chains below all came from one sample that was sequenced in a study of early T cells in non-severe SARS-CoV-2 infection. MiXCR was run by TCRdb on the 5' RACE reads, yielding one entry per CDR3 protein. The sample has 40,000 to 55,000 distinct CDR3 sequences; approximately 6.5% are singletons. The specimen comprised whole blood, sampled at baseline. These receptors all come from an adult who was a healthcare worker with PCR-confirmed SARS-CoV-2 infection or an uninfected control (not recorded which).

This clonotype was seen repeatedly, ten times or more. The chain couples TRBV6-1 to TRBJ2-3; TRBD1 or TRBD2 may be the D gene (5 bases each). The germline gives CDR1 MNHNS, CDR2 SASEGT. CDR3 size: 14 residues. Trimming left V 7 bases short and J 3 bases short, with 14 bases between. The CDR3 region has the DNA TGTGCCAGCATGCGGGCCCCAGGGACAGATACGCAGTATTTT. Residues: CASMRAPGTDTQYF.

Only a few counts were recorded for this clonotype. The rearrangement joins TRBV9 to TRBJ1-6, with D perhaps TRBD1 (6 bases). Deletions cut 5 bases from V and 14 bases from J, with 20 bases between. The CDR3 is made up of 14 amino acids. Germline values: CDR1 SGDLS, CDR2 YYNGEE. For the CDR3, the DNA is TGTGCCAGCAGTAGGATGGGGGCCTCACTGGCCCTCCACTTT. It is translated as CASSRMGASLALHF. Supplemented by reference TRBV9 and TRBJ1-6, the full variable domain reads DSGVTQTPKHLITATGQRVTLRCSPRSGDLSVYWYQQSLDQGLQFLIQYYNGEERAKGNILERFSAQQFPDLHSELNLSSLELGDSALYFCASSRMGASLALHFGNGTRLTVT.

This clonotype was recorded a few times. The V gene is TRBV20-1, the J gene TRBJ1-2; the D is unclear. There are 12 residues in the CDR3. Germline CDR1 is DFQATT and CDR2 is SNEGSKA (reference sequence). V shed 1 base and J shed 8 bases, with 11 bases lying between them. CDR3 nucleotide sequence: TGCAGTGCTAGAGGGTGGAATGACGGCTACACCTTC. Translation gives CSARGWNDGYTF.

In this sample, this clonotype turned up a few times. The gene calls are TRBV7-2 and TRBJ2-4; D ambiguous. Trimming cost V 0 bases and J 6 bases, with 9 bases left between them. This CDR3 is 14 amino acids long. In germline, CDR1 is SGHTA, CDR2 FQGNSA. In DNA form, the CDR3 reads TGTGCCAGCAGCTTAGCGCTAGGTTCAAACATTCAGTACTTC. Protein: CASSLALGSNIQYF.

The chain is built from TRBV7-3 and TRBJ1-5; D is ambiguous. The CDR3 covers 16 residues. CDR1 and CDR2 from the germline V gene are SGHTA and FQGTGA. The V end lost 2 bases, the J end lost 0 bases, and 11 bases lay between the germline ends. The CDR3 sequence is CASSLRYRDSNQPQHF. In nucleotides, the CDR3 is TGTGCCAGCAGCTTACGGTACCGGGATAGCAATCAGCCCCAGCATTTT.

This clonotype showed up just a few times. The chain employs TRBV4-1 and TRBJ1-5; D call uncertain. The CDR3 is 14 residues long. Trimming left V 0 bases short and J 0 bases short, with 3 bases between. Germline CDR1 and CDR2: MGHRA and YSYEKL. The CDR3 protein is CASSQEDSNQPQHF. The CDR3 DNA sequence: TGCGCCAGCAGCCAAGAGGATAGCAATCAGCCCCAGCATTTT.

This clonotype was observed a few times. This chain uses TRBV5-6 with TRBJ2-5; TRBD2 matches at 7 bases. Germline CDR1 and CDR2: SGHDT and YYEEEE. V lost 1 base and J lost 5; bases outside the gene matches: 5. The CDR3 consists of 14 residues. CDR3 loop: CASSLWGGSETQYF. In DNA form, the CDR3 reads TGTGCCAGCAGCTTGTGGGGGGGATCGGAGACCCAGTACTTC.

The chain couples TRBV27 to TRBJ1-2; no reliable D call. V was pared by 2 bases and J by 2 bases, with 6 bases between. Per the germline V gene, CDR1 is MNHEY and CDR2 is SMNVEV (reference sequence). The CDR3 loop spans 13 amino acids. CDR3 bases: TGTGCCAGCAGTTTAAGCGGAAACTATGGCTACACCTTC. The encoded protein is CASSLSGNYGYTF.

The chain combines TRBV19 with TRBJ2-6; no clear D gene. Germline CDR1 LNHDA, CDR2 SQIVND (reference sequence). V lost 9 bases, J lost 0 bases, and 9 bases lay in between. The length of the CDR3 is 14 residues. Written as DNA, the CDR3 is TGTGCCAGAGAATCCGGCTCTGGGGCCAACGTCCTGACTTTC. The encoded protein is CARESGSGANVLTF.

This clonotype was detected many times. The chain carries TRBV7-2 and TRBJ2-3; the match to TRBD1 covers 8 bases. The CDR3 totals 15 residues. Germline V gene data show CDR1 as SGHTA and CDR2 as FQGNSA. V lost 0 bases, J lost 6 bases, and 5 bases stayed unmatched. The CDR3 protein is CASSLATGVSDTQYF. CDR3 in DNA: TGTGCCAGCAGCTTAGCGACAGGGGTTAGCGATACGCAGTATTTT.

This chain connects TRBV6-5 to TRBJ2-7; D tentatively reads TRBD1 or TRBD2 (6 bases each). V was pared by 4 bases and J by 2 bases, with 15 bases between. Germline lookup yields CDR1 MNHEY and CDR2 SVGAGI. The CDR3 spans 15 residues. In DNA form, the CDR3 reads TGTGCCAGCAGTTTGGTGGGGGGCGATACCTACGAGCAGTACTTC. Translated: CASSLVGGDTYEQYF.

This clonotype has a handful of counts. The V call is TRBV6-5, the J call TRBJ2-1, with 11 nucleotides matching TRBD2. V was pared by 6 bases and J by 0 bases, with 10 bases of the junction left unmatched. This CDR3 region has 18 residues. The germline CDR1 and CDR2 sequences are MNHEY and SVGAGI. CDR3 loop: CASSRGTSGKSSYNEQFF. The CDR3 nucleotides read TGTGCCAGCAGCCGCGGGACTAGCGGTAAGAGCTCCTACAATGAGCAGTTCTTC.

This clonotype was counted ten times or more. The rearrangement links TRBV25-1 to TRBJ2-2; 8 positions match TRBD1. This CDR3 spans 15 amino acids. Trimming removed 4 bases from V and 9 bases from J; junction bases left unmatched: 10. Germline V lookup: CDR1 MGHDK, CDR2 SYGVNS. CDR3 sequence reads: CASSAGTGIIRELFF. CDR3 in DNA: TGTGCCAGCAGTGCCGGGACAGGAATTATCAGGGAGCTGTTTTTT. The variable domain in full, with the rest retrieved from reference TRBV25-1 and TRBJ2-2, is EADIYQTPRYLVIGTGKKITLECSQTMGHDKMYWYQQDPGMELHLIHYSYGVNSTEKGDLSSESTVSRIRTEHFPLTLESARPSHTSQYLCASSAGTGIIRELFFGEGSRLTVL.